The 13 T cell receptor beta chains listed next were all sequenced from one sample in a study of blood T cell repertoires in COVID-19. Clones were sequenced by immunoSEQ multiplex PCR, and TCRdb holds only the in-frame ones, with some missing. The data hold under 90,000 clones, with over 75% observed a single time. Sequencing input: peripheral blood. The receptors here all came from an elderly woman with active or convalescent COVID-19.

The gene calls are TRBV6-2 or TRBV6-3 and TRBJ1-2, with 7 bases identical to TRBD1. The V gene's germline CDR1 is MNHEY and CDR2 SVGEGT. The V and J ends lost 1 base and 4 bases, in that order; junction bases with no gene match: 12. There are 17 residues in the CDR3. The CDR3 bases are TGTGCCAGCAGTTACTTACAGGGGACCACGAACATCTATGGCTACACCTTC. It specifies CASSYLQGTTNIYGYTF.

The chain couples TRBV20-1 to TRBJ2-1, with 7 bases aligning to TRBD2. Germline values: CDR1 DFQATT, CDR2 SNEGSKA (reference sequence). The CDR3 consists of 11 residues. The CDR3 loop reads CSRTSYNEQFF. The CDR3 coding sequence is TGCAGCCGGACTAGTTACAATGAGCAGTTCTTC.

This clone has just a few counts. V usage is TRBV19 and J usage is TRBJ2-7, with TRBD2 matching over 15 bases. This CDR3 spans 19 amino acids. The junction had 13 bases not matched to a gene; V was cut back by 3 bases and J by 4 bases. Germline CDR1 and CDR2: LNHDA and SQIVND (reference sequence). CDR3 amino acids: CASSISGLAGGPVFYEQYF. DNA for the CDR3: TGTGCCAGTAGTATTTCAGGACTAGCGGGAGGGCCGGTTTTTTACGAGCAGTACTTC.

This clone was counted a single time. The chain couples TRBV5-1 to TRBJ2-3; TRBD1 matches 8 bases. The V gene end was trimmed by 1 base and the J gene end by 5 bases; junction bases not matched to a gene: 6. Germline V CDR1 and CDR2: SGHRS, YFSETQ. The CDR3 loop spans 15 amino acids. CDR3 in DNA: TGCGCCAGCAGCTTGTCCCTTGGGACAGGAGATACGCAGTATTTT. Encoded protein: CASSLSLGTGDTQYF.

V and J are TRBV9 and TRBJ2-2; possible D gene TRBD2, 7 bases. The CDR3 loop spans 18 amino acids. In germline, CDR1 is SGDLS, CDR2 YYNGEE. The V and J ends lost 4 bases and 6 bases respectively, with 25 bases between them. CDR3 loop: CASSPLRASGGVAGELFF. CDR3 coding DNA: TGTGCCAGCAGCCCACTACGGGCCTCGGGGGGCGTCGCCGGGGAGCTGTTTTTT.

The chain joins TRBV27 to TRBJ2-7; D is unresolved. CDR3 length: 16 residues. The V gene lost 6 bases and the J gene lost 0 bases, with 18 bases spanning the gap. The germline gives CDR1 MNHEY, CDR2 SMNVEV (reference sequence). The CDR3 reads CASRVRGASSSYEQYF. CDR3 in DNA: TGTGCCAGCAGAGTTCGCGGAGCATCAAGCTCCTACGAGCAGTACTTC.

The chain carries TRBV23-1 and TRBJ1-1, with unresolved D. TRBV23-1 is marked as an open reading frame, function uncertain. The germline V and J ends were trimmed by 4 bases and 2 bases, with 8 bases remaining between them. The CDR3 sequence is 13 residues long. DNA for the CDR3: TGCGCCAGCAGTCCGGAGGGTAACACTGAAGCTTTCTTT. It codes for CASSPEGNTEAFF.

As DNA, the CDR3 is TGTGCCGCACCTACCCAGGCGAACACCGGGGAGCTGTTTTTT. It specifies CAAPTQANTGELFF. The J gene is TRBJ2-2, the V gene TRBV6-5, with D unclear. The CDR3 sequence is 14 residues long. Germline V lookup: CDR1 MNHEY, CDR2 SVGAGI. Trimming stripped 11 bases from V and 0 bases from J, with 13 bases between.

In the case of this clone: A junction end diverges from the germline sequence, so it may reflect a read error. The chain links TRBV7-7 to TRBJ2-7; 11 bases fit TRBD1. CDR3 length equals 15 residues. Germline values: CDR1 SSHAT, CDR2 FNYEAQ (reference sequence). DNA of the CDR3: TGTGCTAGCAGCTTAGGGACAGGGGGAGCCTACGAGCAGTACTTC. It codes for CASSLGTGGAYEQYF.

The gene calls are TRBV19 and TRBJ1-4, with 9 bases identical to TRBD1. In germline, CDR1 is LNHDA, CDR2 SQIVND (reference sequence). Germline trimming cut 6 bases from V and 7 bases from J; bases unmatched to any gene: 6. The CDR3 is made up of 14 amino acids. CDR3 in amino acids: CASRAQGAGEKLFF. In DNA form, the CDR3 reads TGTGCCAGTAGGGCACAGGGGGCGGGTGAAAAACTGTTTTTT.

The chain links TRBV11-1 to TRBJ2-1; no firm D call. Germline V CDR1 and CDR2: SGHAT, FQDESV (reference sequence). There are 14 residues in the CDR3. Deletions cut 8 bases from V and 3 bases from J, with 14 bases between. CDR3 sequence (DNA): TGTGCCAGCGGATCCGCGGTAGGCTACAATGAGCAGTTCTTC. It yields the protein CASGSAVGYNEQFF.

The chain employs TRBV5-1 and TRBJ2-1, with 7 bases lining up with TRBD2. J lost 6 bases, V lost 3 bases, and 9 bases had no gene match. CDR1 is SGHRS, CDR2 YFSETQ, per germline. The CDR3 is made up of 15 amino acids. The CDR3 here is CASSSGLERGNEQFF. The CDR3 bases are TGCGCCAGCAGCTCCGGACTAGAAAGAGGCAATGAGCAGTTCTTC.

This chain joins TRBV28 and TRBJ2-2; TRBD1 matches 9 bases. The CDR3 extends over 14 amino acids. Trimming cost V 8 bases and J 4 bases; bases outside gene matches: 5. In germline, CDR1 is MDHEN, CDR2 SYDVKM. The CDR3 bases are TGTGCCAGCCACAGGGGGCTGGTCACCGGGGAGCTGTTTTTT. This translates into CASHRGLVTGELFF.